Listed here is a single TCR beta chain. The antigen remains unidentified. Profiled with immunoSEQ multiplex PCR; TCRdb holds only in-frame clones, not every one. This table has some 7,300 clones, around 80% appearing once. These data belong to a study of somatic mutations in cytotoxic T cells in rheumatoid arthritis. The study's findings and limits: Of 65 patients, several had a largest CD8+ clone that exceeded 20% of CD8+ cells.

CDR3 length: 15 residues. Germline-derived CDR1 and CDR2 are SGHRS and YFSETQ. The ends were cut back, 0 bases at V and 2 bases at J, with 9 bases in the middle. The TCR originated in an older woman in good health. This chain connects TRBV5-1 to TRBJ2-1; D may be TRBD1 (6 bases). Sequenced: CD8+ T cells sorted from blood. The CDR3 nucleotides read TGCGCCAGCAGCTTGGACAGGGAAGCCTACAATGAGCAGTTCTTC. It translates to CASSLDREAYNEQFF.